These T cell receptor beta chains were read from a single sample in a study of brain T cells in children with intractable seizures. This table comes from immunoSEQ multiplex PCR, and its TCRdb copy is limited to in-frame clones, with some not included. The data show some 80,000 clones, around 91% seen once. The specimen comprised peripheral blood, sampled at surgery. The origin of the receptors is a girl aged 2-10 years with Rasmussen encephalitis and intractable seizures. Each CDR3 is given with its conserved first and last residue. The D gene is left open where the match is weak. Clone size appears in some rows only: once, few, many, or a class for an expanded clone.

D: .; V: TRBV21-1; J: TRBJ1-4; size: .; CDR3: CATLDRANEKLFF; DNA: TGTGCCACCCTTGACAGGGCTAATGAAAAACTGTTTTTT
D: TRBD1; V: TRBV2; J: TRBJ1-4; size: many; CDR3: CASSEGTGSWKLFF; DNA: TGTGCCAGCAGTGAAGGGACAGGAAGTTGGAAACTGTTTTTT
D: TRBD2; V: TRBV15; J: TRBJ2-1; size: .; CDR3: CATSRVLAGPGGRYEQFF; DNA: TGTGCCACCAGCAGAGTCCTAGCGGGGCCGGGGGGGAGGTATGAGCAGTTCTTC
D: .; V: TRBV30; J: TRBJ2-2; size: .; CDR3: CAWSALGELPLGTGELFF; DNA: TGTGCCTGGAGCGCCCTCGGGGAGCTACCCCTGGGGACCGGGGAGCTGTTTTTT
D: .; V: TRBV11-3; J: TRBJ2-7; size: .; CDR3: CASSFNSGYDYEQYF; DNA: TGTGCCAGCAGCTTCAATTCAGGCTATGACTACGAGCAGTACTTC
D: .; V: TRBV12-2; J: TRBJ1-1; size: once; CDR3: CASRLDRVRTEAFF; DNA: TGTGCAAGTCGCTTAGATCGGGTTCGCACTGAAGCTTTCTTT
D: .; V: TRBV6-5; J: TRBJ1-3; size: .; CDR3: CASRGPAGNTIYF; DNA: TGTGCCAGCAGGGGGCCAGCCGGAAACACCATATATTTT
D: TRBD2; V: TRBV18; J: TRBJ2-1; size: .; CDR3: CASSPPGLAGDNEQFF; DNA: TGTGCCAGCTCACCACCGGGGCTAGCGGGGGACAATGAGCAGTTCTTC
D: TRBD2; V: TRBV11-3; J: TRBJ2-7; size: .; CDR3: CASSLGRGSSYEQYF; DNA: TGTGCCAGCAGCTTAGGGCGCGGGAGCTCCTACGAGCAGTACTTC
D: TRBD1; V: TRBV19; J: TRBJ2-7; size: .; CDR3: CASSPGTAFYEQYF; DNA: TGTGCCAGTAGTCCCGGGACAGCTTTCTACGAGCAGTACTTC
D: TRBD1; V: TRBV3-1/TRBV3-2; J: TRBJ1-4; size: .; CDR3: CASSRGGTGHEKLFF; DNA: TGTGCCAGCAGCCGAGGAGGGACAGGGCATGAAAAACTGTTTTTT
D: TRBD2; V: TRBV10-2; J: TRBJ2-7; size: .; CDR3: CASRPSGGTSYEQYF; DNA: TGCGCCAGCAGACCTAGCGGGGGGACCTCCTACGAGCAGTACTTC
D: TRBD2; V: TRBV12-5; J: TRBJ2-2; size: .; CDR3: CASGLVRLAGGTGELFF; DNA: TGTGCTAGTGGTTTGGTAAGACTAGCGGGAGGCACCGGGGAGCTGTTTTTT
D: .; V: TRBV11-2; J: TRBJ2-7; size: .; CDR3: CASSYTDLTYEQYF; DNA: TGTGCCAGCAGCTACACGGACTTGACCTACGAGCAGTACTTC
D: .; V: TRBV10-3; J: TRBJ2-5; size: .; CDR3: CAISESQGGETQYF; DNA: TGTGCCATCAGTGAGTCCCAGGGAGGAGAGACCCAGTACTTC
D: .; V: TRBV7-3; J: TRBJ1-3; size: .; CDR3: CASSRGPWGGNTIYF; DNA: TGTGCCAGCAGCCGCGGGCCGTGGGGTGGAAACACCATATATTTT
D: .; V: TRBV12-5; J: TRBJ1-5; size: few; CDR3: CASAPGPGGNQPQHF; DNA: TGTGCTAGTGCCCCCGGGCCAGGGGGCAATCAGCCCCAGCATTTT